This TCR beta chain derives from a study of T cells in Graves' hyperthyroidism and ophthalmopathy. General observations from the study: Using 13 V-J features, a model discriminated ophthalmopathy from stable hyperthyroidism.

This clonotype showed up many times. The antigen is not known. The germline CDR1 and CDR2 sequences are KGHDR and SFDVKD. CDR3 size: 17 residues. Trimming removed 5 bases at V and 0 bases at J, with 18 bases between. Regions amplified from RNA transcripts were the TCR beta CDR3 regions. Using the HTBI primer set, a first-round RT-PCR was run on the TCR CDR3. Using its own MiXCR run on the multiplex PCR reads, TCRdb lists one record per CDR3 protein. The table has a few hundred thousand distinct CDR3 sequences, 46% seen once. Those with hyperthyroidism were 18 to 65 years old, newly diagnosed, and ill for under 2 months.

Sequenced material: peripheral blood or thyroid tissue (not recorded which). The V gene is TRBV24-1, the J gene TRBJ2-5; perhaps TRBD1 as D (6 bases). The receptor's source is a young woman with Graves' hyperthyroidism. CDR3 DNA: TGTGCCACCAGTGTCACAGGGACGGCGGAGAACCAAGAGACCCAGTACTTC. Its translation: CATSVTGTAENQETQYF.